The text below deals with one TCR beta chain. The record originates from a study of control samples from healthy donors and cancer patients. Assay: immunoSEQ multiplex PCR; the TCRdb copy retains only in-frame clones and omits some. The data show about 170,000 clones, around 91% seen once. The V segment lost 5 bases and the J segment 0 bases; nucleotides outside the gene matches: 6. This CDR3 has 15 residues. The germline CDR1 and CDR2 sequences are SGHAT and FQNNGV. The receptor was derived from a woman aged 25-40 years in good health. Sequenced: blood. The J gene is TRBJ1-1, the V gene TRBV11-2, with TRBD1 matching 7 bases. CDR3 sequence reads: CASSNGQAMNTEAFF. The DNA of the CDR3 is TGTGCCAGCAGCAACGGACAGGCCATGAACACTGAAGCTTTCTTT.